This TCR beta chain is from a study of neurological immune-mediated disorders. This clonotype came up many times. Its target is unknown. The authors produced cDNA by 5'RACE using 10-nucleotide random UMIs. TCRdb ran MiXCR on the 5' RACE reads and lists one entry per CDR3 protein. This sample has approximately 77,000 distinct CDR3 sequences; approximately 10% occur once, and the top ten carry approximately 1.5%. General study points: The most TCR clonal expansion was seen in HTLV-1-associated myelopathy, and the least was seen in multiple sclerosis, which fell below healthy controls.

This CDR3 is built from 12 residues. V was shortened by 5 bases and J by 3 bases, with 8 bases between the two germline ends. The chain uses TRBV12-3 or TRBV12-4 and TRBJ2-7; D is unclear. The sequenced sample was PBMCs. The clonotype originates from a man aged 50-60 years in good health. In DNA, the CDR3 is TGTGCCAGCAGTATTAGGCGCTACGAGCAGTACTTC. Translated, it gives CASSIRRYEQYF.